This T cell receptor beta chain stems from a study of T-cell reconstitution after alpha-beta-depleted transplantation in children. The TCRbeta library was prepared with unique molecular identifiers. TCRdb analysed the PCR reads with MiXCR anew, one entry per CDR3 protein. The table has 480,000 or so distinct CDR3 sequences, about 10% seen once. The V end lost 4 bases, the J end lost 3 bases, and 9 bases lay between the germline ends. This CDR3 has 13 residues. The germline V gene has CDR1 SQVTM and CDR2 ANQGSEA. This clonotype was detected ten times or more. Its antigen remains unknown. Study-wide results and caveats: Where alpha-beta T cells came from about two months after transplant was reportedly several hundred expanded graft clones. Some patients owed their high day-60 TCRbeta diversity to surviving recipient T cells and thymic progenitors. One year post-transplant, T-cell counts and diversity were largely derived from T cells produced anew.

This receptor was identified in a child under 10 years old with inherited bone marrow failure, due to receive a stem cell transplant. The source was PBMCs, collected before TCRalphabeta/CD19-depleted stem cell transplant. This rearrangement joins TRBV29-1 to TRBJ2-2; either TRBD1 or TRBD2 may supply D (5 bases each). CDR3 amino acids: CSVGGPYTGELFF. The CDR3 nucleotides are TGCAGCGTTGGGGGACCATACACCGGGGAGCTGTTTTTT.